This T cell receptor beta chain is from a study of shared clonotypes between healthy human individuals. Across the whole study: Used for every donor were three CD4 naive, three CD4 memory, two CD8 naive and one CD8 memory plate.

Sequencing was performed with immunoSEQ multiplex PCR; in TCRdb, only in-frame clones are kept and a portion is missing. Of around 2,100,000 clones listed, about 95% are singletons. This clone has just a few counts. CD45RO-negative, CCR7-selected cells formed the naive CD8 fraction, which excluded terminally differentiated effector memory CD45RA+ cells. Trimming removed 3 bases at V and 10 bases at J, with 10 bases between. This CDR3 has 13 residues. Germline CDR1 is MNHEY and CDR2 is SMNVEV (reference sequence). The sequence was collected from a man younger than 35 in good health. The source material was naive CD8+ T cells sorted from blood. V is TRBV27 and J is TRBJ1-6; D not certain. The CDR3 bases are TGTGCCAGCAGTTTGGTAGCGGACTCACCCCTCCACTTT. Translation: CASSLVADSPLHF.